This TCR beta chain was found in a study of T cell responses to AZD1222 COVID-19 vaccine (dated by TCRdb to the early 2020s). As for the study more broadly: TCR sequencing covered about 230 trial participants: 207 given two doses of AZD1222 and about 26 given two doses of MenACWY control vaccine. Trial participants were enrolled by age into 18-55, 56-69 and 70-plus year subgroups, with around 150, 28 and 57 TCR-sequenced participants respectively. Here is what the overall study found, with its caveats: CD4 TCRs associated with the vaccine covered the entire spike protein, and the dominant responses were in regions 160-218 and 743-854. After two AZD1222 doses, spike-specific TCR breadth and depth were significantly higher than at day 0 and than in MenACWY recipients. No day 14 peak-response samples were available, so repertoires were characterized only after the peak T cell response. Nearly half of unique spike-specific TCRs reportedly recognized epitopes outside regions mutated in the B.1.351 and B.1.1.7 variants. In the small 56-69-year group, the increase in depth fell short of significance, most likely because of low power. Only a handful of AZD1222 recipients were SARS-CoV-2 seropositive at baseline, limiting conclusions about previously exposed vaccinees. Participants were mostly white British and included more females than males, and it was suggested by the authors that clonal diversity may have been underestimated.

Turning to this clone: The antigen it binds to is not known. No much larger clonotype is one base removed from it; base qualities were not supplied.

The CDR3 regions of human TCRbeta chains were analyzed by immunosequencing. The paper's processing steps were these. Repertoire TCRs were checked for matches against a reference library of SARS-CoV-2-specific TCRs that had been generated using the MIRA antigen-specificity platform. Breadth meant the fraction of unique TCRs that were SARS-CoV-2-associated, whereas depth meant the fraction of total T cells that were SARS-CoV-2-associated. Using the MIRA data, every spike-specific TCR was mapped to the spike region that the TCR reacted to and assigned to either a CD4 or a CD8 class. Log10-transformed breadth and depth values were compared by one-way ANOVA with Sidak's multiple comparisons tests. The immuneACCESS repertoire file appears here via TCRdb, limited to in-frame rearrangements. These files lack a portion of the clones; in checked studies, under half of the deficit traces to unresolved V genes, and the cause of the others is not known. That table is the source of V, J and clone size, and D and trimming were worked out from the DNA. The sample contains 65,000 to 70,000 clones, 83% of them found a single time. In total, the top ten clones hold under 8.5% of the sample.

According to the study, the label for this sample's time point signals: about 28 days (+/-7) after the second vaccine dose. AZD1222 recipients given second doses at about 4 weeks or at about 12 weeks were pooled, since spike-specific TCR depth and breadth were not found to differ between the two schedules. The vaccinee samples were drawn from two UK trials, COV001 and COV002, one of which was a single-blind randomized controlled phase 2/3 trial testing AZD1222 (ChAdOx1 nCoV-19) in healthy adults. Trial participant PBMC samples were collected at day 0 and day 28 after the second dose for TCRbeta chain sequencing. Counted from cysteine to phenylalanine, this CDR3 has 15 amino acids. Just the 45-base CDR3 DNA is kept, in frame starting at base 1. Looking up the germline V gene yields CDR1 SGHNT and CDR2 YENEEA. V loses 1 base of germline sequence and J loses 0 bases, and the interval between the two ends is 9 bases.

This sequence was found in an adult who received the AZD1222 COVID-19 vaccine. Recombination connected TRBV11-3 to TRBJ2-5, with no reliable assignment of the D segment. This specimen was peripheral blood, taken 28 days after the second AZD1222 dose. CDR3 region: CASSLGLANQETQYF. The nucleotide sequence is TGTGCCAGCAGCTTAGGCTTGGCAAACCAAGAGACCCAGTACTTC.